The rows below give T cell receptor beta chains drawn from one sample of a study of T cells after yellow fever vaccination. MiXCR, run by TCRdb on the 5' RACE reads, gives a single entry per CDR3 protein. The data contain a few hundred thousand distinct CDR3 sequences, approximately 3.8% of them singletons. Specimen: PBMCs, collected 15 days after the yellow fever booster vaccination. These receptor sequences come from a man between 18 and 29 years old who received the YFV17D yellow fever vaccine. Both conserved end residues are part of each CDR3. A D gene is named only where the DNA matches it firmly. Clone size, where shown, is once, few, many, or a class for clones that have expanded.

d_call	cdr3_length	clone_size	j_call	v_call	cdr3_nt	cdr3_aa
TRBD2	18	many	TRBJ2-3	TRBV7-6	TGTGCCAGCTCTCCTAGCGGGGGGCCGACTCGGGTCCCAGATACGCAGTATTTT	CASSPSGGPTRVPDTQYF
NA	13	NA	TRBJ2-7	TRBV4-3	TGCGCCAGCAGCCAAGGTCCAGAGTACGAGCAGTACTTC	CASSQGPEYEQYF
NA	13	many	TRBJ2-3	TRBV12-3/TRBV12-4	TGTGCCAGCAGTTTAACCGGGGGAGATACGCAGTATTTT	CASSLTGGDTQYF
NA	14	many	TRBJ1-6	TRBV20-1	TGCAGTGCTAGAGATGGTCGTTGGAATTCACCCCTCCACTTT	CSARDGRWNSPLHF
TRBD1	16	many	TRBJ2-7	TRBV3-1	TGTGCCAGCAGCCAAGATCTTTTGACAGGGACCTACGAGCAGTACTTC	CASSQDLLTGTYEQYF
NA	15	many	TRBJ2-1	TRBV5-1	TGCGCCAGCAGCCCGGCCGTCGGATCCTACAATGAGCAGTTCTTC	CASSPAVGSYNEQFF
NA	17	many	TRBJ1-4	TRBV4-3	TGCGCCAGCAGCCGATCCGCCCGACCGGGGGGAGATGAAAAACTGTTTTTT	CASSRSARPGGDEKLFF
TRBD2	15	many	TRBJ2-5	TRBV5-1	TGCGCCAGCAGCTTCGGACTAGGTGGGGGAGAGACCCAGTACTTC	CASSFGLGGGETQYF
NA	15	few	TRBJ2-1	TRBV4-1	TGCGCCAGCAGCCAAGGGGCGCGCTCCTACAATGAGCAGTTCTTC	CASSQGARSYNEQFF
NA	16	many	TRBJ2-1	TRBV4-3	TGCGCCAGCAGCCAAGATCTTCCCGCCCGAGGGACCGAACAGTTCTTC	CASSQDLPARGTEQFF
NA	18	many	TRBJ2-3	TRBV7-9	TGTGCCAGCAGCTCCTCCCCATGGTGGACGACTAGCACAGATACGCAGTATTTT	CASSSSPWWTTSTDTQYF
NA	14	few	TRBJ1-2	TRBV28	TGTGCCAGCAGTATATCAGGCCTGGGCTATGGCTACACCTTC	CASSISGLGYGYTF
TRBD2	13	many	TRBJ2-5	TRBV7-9	TGTGCCAGCAGACGGGGGGAGGGAGAGACCCAGTACTTC	CASRRGEGETQYF
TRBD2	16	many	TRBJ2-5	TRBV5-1	TGCGCCAGCAGCTCCGCTAATAGCGGGGGCCAAGAGACCCAGTACTTC	CASSSANSGGQETQYF
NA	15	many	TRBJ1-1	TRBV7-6	TGTGCCAGCAGCTTAGGTCGTAGCATGAACACTGAAGCTTTCTTT	CASSLGRSMNTEAFF
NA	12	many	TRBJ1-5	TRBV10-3	TGTGCCTCCGGGGACGGATATCAGCCCCAGCATTTT	CASGDGYQPQHF
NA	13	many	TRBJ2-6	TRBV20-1	TGCAGTGCTAGAATCTCTGGGGCCAACGTCCTGACTTTC	CSARISGANVLTF
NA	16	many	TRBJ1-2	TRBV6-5	TGTGCCAGCAGTTACTCGAAAATCGGGGGCGGCTATGGCTACACCTTC	CASSYSKIGGGYGYTF
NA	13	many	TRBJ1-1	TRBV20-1	TGCAGTGCCCCACCAGGGTTGAACACTGAAGCTTTCTTT	CSAPPGLNTEAFF
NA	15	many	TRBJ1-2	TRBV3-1	TGTGCCAGCAGCCAAACGGGAGCCTCCCTAGTTGGCTACACCTTC	CASSQTGASLVGYTF
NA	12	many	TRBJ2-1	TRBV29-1	TGCAGCGTTGTGTCCCGTGGGAATGAGCAGTTCTTC	CSVVSRGNEQFF
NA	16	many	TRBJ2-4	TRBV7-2	TGTGCCAGCAGCTTCTTCGGGGGGCTAGCCAAAAACATTCAGTACTTC	CASSFFGGLAKNIQYF
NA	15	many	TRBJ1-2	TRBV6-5	TGTGCCAGCAGCCATTTCGCGGGGCGAGGGTATGGCTACACCTTC	CASSHFAGRGYGYTF
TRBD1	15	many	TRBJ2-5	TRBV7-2	TGTGCCAGCAGCTTAGGGCCCACAGGGGGAGAGACCCAGTACTTC	CASSLGPTGGETQYF
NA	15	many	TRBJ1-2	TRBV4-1	TGCGCCAGCAGCCAAGATGTAGGCAGTAACTATGGCTACACCTTC	CASSQDVGSNYGYTF
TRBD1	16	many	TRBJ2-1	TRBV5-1	TGCGCCAGCAGTATACAGGCCGGACAGGGTAGGAATGAGCAGTTCTTC	CASSIQAGQGRNEQFF
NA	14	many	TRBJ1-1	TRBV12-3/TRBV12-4	TGTGCCAGCACAAGAGGGGCGGGGTATGGTGAAGCTTTCTTT	CASTRGAGYGEAFF
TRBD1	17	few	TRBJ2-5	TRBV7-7	TGTGCTAGCACCTCCTCGGCCTTCCCAGGGGGACAGGAGACCCAGTACTTC	CASTSSAFPGGQETQYF
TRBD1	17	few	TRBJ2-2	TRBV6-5	TGTGCCAGCAGTTCTGGGACAGGCTGGGGGCTTTCCGGGGAGCTGTTTTTT	CASSSGTGWGLSGELFF
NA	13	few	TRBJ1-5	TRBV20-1	TGCAGTGCTAGTCTCGGGGGTGGGCAGCCCCAGCATTTT	CSASLGGGQPQHF
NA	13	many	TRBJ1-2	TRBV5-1	TGCGCCAGCAGCTGGGCCCGGGACTCTGGCTACACCTTC	CASSWARDSGYTF
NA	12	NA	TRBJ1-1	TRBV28	TGTGCCAGCAGTGGGACACCAACAAGGGCTTTCTTT	CASSGTPTRAFF
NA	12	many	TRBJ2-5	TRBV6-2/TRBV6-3	TGTGCCAGCAGTCGACAGCAATGGGCCCAGTACTTC	CASSRQQWAQYF
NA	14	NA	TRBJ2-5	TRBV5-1	TGCGCCAGCATGGAAGTCGACAGCCAAGAGACCCAGTACTTC	CASMEVDSQETQYF
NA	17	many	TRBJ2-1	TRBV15	TGTGCCACCAGCCTGATCCGAGGCAGGGATGGCTACAATGAGCAGTTCTTC	CATSLIRGRDGYNEQFF
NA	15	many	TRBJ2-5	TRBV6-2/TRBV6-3	TGTGCCAGCAGTTCCGAGTACAGGGCATCGGAGACCCAGTACTTC	CASSSEYRASETQYF
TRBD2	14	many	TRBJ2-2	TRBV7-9	TGTGCCAGCAGCTCGGGACTAGCCACCGGGGAGCTGTTTTTT	CASSSGLATGELFF
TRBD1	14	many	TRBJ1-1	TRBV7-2	TGTGCCAGCAGCTTAGACAGGGGAGAAACTGAAGCTTTCTTT	CASSLDRGETEAFF
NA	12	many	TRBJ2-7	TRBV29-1	TGCAGCGTTCGGGGACTCTCCTACGAGCAGTACTTC	CSVRGLSYEQYF
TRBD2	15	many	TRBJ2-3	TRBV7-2	TGTGCCAGCAGCCCCTGGGGGGGGAGCACAGATACGCAGTATTTT	CASSPWGGSTDTQYF
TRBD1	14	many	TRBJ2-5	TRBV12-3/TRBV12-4	TGTGCCAGCAGTCGACAGGGTTGGCAAGAGACCCAGTACTTC	CASSRQGWQETQYF
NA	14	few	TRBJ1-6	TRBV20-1	TGCAGTGCCTGGGCGGGGACATATAATTCACCCCTCCACTTT	CSAWAGTYNSPLHF
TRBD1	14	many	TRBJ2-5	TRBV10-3	TGTGCCATCTCTGCGCAGGGGGCAGGAGAGACCCAGTACTTC	CAISAQGAGETQYF
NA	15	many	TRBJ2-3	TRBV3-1	TGTGCCAGCAGCCAAGATAGCAGCGGTTCAGATACGCAGTATTTT	CASSQDSSGSDTQYF
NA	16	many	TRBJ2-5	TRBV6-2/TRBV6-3	TGTGCCAGCAGTGTCCGGGACTTTTCGTACCAAGAGACCCAGTACTTC	CASSVRDFSYQETQYF
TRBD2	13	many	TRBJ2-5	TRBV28	TGTGCCAGCAGTTTCGCGGGGGTAAAGACCCAGTACTTC	CASSFAGVKTQYF
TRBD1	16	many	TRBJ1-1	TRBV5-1	TGCGCCAGCAGCCCGGGTGGGGGGACAGCACTTCTTGAAGCTTTCTTT	CASSPGGGTALLEAFF
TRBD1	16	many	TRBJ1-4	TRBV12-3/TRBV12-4	TGTGCCAGCAGCCGAGGGTCAGGACAGGGGGATGAAAAACTGTTTTTT	CASSRGSGQGDEKLFF
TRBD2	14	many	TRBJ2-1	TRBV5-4	TGTGCCACCCGAATAGCGGGGGGGCGGAATGAGCAGTTCTTC	CATRIAGGRNEQFF
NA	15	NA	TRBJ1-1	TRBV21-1	TGTGCCAGCAGCAAAGGGGGCAGGGGGCTAGGGGAAGCTTTCTTT	CASSKGGRGLGEAFF
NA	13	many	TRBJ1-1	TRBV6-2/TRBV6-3	TGTGCCAGCAGTTCCCAGGGGTTCACTGAAGCTTTCTTT	CASSSQGFTEAFF
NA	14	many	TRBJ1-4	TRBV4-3	TGCGCCAGCAGCCAGTTACAGTTTCGTGAAAAACTGTTTTTT	CASSQLQFREKLFF
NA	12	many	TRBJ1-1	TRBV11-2	TGTGCCAGCAGCTTTGGGGAGACTGAAGCTTTCTTT	CASSFGETEAFF
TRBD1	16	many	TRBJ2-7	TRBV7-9	TGTGCCAGCAGCTTAGCGTTAGGACAGGGGGCGCGCGAGCAGTACTTC	CASSLALGQGAREQYF
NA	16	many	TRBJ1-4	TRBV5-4	TGTGCCAGCAGCTTGACCTCGACGGCAACTAATGAAAAACTGTTTTTT	CASSLTSTATNEKLFF